This TCR beta chain was sequenced for a study of blood T cell repertoires in COVID-19. Turning to the study itself: COVID-19 samples from acute and convalescent phases originated in the United States, Italy and Spain. Sources were T cells, B-cell-depleted T cells, or PBMCs; the material itself was cDNA or gDNA.

The germline CDR1 and CDR2 sequences are SGDLS and YYNGEE. There are 15 residues in the CDR3. With V trimmed by 1 base and J by 6 bases, 3 bases remained unmatched. Original analysis: Amplified reference gene primers provided the basis for estimating nucleated cell counts. TCRdb keeps only in-frame clones here, not all; method: immunoSEQ multiplex PCR. That table supplies the V and J calls and clone size; D and trimming were determined from the DNA. The data contain nearly 80,000 clones, approximately 84% of them singletons. The sequencing input was peripheral blood. J is TRBJ2-1 and V is TRBV9; 11 positions match TRBD2. The TCR originated in a man between 60 and 70 years old with active or convalescent COVID-19. CDR3 DNA sequence: TGTGCCAGCAGCGTAAGTAGCGGGGGGGCCAATGAGCAGTTCTTC. Translated, it gives CASSVSSGGANEQFF.